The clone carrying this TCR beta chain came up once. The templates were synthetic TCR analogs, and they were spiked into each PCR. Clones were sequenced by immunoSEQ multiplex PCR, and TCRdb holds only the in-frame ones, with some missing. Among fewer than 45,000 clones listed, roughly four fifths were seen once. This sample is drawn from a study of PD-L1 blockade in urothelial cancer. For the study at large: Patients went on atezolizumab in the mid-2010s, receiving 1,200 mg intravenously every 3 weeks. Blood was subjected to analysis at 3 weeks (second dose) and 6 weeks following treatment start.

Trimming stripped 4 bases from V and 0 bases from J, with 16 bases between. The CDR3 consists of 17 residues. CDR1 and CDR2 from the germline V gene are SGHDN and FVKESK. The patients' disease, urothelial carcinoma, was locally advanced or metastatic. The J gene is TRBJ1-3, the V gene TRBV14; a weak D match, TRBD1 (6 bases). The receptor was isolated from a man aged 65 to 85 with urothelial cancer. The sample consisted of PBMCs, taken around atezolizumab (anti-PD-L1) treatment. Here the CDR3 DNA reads TGTGCCAGCAGCCGCCAAACAGGGTTAAGCTCTGGAAACACCATATATTTT. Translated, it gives CASSRQTGLSSGNTIYF.